This is a list of T cell receptor beta chains from one sample in a study of blood T cell repertoires in COVID-19. Here immunoSEQ multiplex PCR was the method, and the copy in TCRdb shows in-frame clones only, minus some. The sample has 260,000 or so clones; around 80% are singletons. Source material: peripheral blood. The receptor set was obtained from an elderly man with acute or convalescent COVID-19. Both conserved end residues are part of each CDR3. The D gene is left open where the match is weak. For some rows the clone size is stated as once, few or many, or as a class when expanded; others skip it.

>TRBJ2-1|TRBD2|TRBV7-3|once
TGTGCCAGCAGCTTACGACTAGCGGGAGCGGGTGAGCAGTTCTTC
CASSLRLAGAGEQFF
>TRBJ2-5|TRBD2|TRBV3-1/TRBV3-2|.
TGTGCCAGCAGCCAAGGCGGGGGACCCCAAGAGACCCAGTACTTC
CASSQGGGPQETQYF
>TRBJ2-3|TRBD2|TRBV3-1/TRBV3-2|.
TGTGCCAGCAGCCGCGTCGGCGCTAGCGGGGGGCGCACAGATACGCAGTATTTT
CASSRVGASGGRTDTQYF
>TRBJ1-4|.|TRBV2|.
TGTGCCAGCAGTAGGGAGGGGAGAGTGACTAATGAAAAACTGTTTTTT
CASSREGRVTNEKLFF
>TRBJ2-7|.|TRBV3-1/TRBV3-2|.
TGTGCCAGCAGCCAAGACTCGTCCTACGAGCAGTACTTC
CASSQDSSYEQYF
>TRBJ1-2|.|TRBV28|.
TGTGCCAGCAGTTTATCCAGGGAGGGCTATGGCTACACCTTC
CASSLSREGYGYTF
>TRBJ2-7|.|TRBV14|.
TGTGCCAGCAGCTACGCCAGTTCCTACGAGCAGTACTTC
CASSYASSYEQYF
>TRBJ2-7|.|TRBV7-2|.
TGTGCCAGCTCCAGGGATTCCTCCTACGAGCAGTACTTC
CASSRDSSYEQYF
>TRBJ1-1|TRBD1|TRBV28|.
TGTGCCAGCAGCCTGACAGGGGTGCTCTCCGGAGCTTTCTTT
CASSLTGVLSGAFF
>TRBJ2-1|.|TRBV21-1|.
TGTGCCAGCAGCAAAGCGGGGAGCGGGGGGGTGGTTGAGCAGTTCTTC
CASSKAGSGGVVEQFF
>TRBJ1-1|.|TRBV5-4|.
TGTGCCAGCAGCTTGGCGTACCGGGGAGGGACTGAAGCTTTCTTT
CASSLAYRGGTEAFF
>TRBJ1-5|TRBD1|TRBV28|.
TGTGCCATTGGGACAGTCTATCAGCCCCAGCATTTT
CAIGTVYQPQHF
>TRBJ2-1|.|TRBV11-2|.
TGTGCCAGCAGCGCGAATCAACCGGGATCCCGGCAGTTCTTC
CASSANQPGSRQFF
>TRBJ2-3|TRBD2|TRBV5-6|.
TGTGCCAGCAGTTCTAGCGGAGGGGCAGATACGCAGTATTTT
CASSSSGGADTQYF
>TRBJ1-6|.|TRBV11-1|.
TGTGCCAGCAGCTTAAACAGGGCGGCATGGGGATCACCCCTCCACTTT
CASSLNRAAWGSPLHF
>TRBJ2-7|.|TRBV2|.
TGTGCCAGCAGCGTACTAGGAAACTACGAGCAGTACTTC
CASSVLGNYEQYF
>TRBJ2-2|.|TRBV5-1|.
TGCGCCAGCAGAAACGGGATACGGGGGGCCGCCGGGGAGCTGTTTTTT
CASRNGIRGAAGELFF
>TRBJ2-5|.|TRBV28|many
TGTGCCAGCACGGAACTAGGGAGGGGGGAGACCCAGTACTTC
CASTELGRGETQYF
>TRBJ1-1|.|TRBV7-2|few
TGTGCCAGCAGCTTCGCCCAGGGTACTGAAGCTTTCTTT
CASSFAQGTEAFF
>TRBJ2-1|TRBD1|TRBV5-1|.
TGCGCCAGCAGCTTGACAGGGGGCGAGTACAATGAGCAGTTCTTC
CASSLTGGEYNEQFF
>TRBJ2-3|TRBD2|TRBV7-3|.
TGTGCCAGCAGCTTAAGGGGGTCTAGCGGGTACACAGATACGCAGTATTTT
CASSLRGSSGYTDTQYF
>TRBJ2-7|TRBD1|TRBV4-1|.
TGCGCCAGCAGCCTCGTTCACAGGGGTGGCGAGCAGTACTTC
CASSLVHRGGEQYF
>TRBJ1-2|.|TRBV4-2|.
TGTGCCAGCAGCCAAGACTGGGGAGGGAATACAAGAGGCTACACCTTC
CASSQDWGGNTRGYTF
>TRBJ1-1|.|TRBV24-1|.
TGTGCCACCAGGGGGGCTCTGGGCACTGAAGCTTTCTTT
CATRGALGTEAFF
>TRBJ1-3|.|TRBV6-1|.
TGTGCCAGCAGTGAATCCTACTTCTCTGGAAACACCATATATTTT
CASSESYFSGNTIYF
>TRBJ2-1|TRBD1|TRBV7-2|.
TGTGCCAGCAGCTTGGACAGGGGATCCCCTGAGCAGTTCTTC
CASSLDRGSPEQFF
>TRBJ2-7|TRBD1|TRBV2|.
TGTGCCAGTCACAGGGGCTTTTCCCACGAGCAGTACTTC
CASHRGFSHEQYF
>TRBJ2-5|.|TRBV7-9|.
TGTGCCAGCAGCTTAGAGGGGCAGCCAGCCGAGACCCAGTACTTC
CASSLEGQPAETQYF
>TRBJ2-1|.|TRBV3-1/TRBV3-2|.
TGTGCCAGCAGCCAAGGGCCAGAGCAGTTCTTC
CASSQGPEQFF
>TRBJ1-1|TRBD1|TRBV19|once
TGTGCCAGTAGTATTCGAGGGGGCAGGGGGAACACTGAAGCTTTCTTT
CASSIRGGRGNTEAFF
>TRBJ2-3|TRBD2|TRBV5-1|.
TGCGCCAGCAGCAGAGGACTAGCGGGGTCTGGGGATACGCAGTATTTT
CASSRGLAGSGDTQYF
>TRBJ2-1|TRBD2|TRBV6-6|.
TGTGCCAGCAATCGACTAGCGGGAGCCGAAAACAATGAGCAGTTCTTC
CASNRLAGAENNEQFF
>TRBJ2-1|TRBD2|TRBV5-1|.
TGCGCCAGCAGCTTGTCAGCGGGAGTTGATGAGCAGTTCTTC
CASSLSAGVDEQFF
>TRBJ2-2|.|TRBV6-5|.
TGTGCCAGCAGGGACTACAGGAACACCGGGGAGCTGTTTTTT
CASRDYRNTGELFF
>TRBJ2-1|TRBD2|TRBV4-1|.
TGCGCCAGCAGCCTCTTGGGACTAGCGTACGATGAGCAGTTCTTC
CASSLLGLAYDEQFF
>TRBJ2-1|TRBD2|TRBV6-6|.
TGTGCCAGCAGTTCTATCAGCGGGGGTTCCTACAATGAGCAGTTCTTC
CASSSISGGSYNEQFF
>TRBJ2-3|TRBD2|TRBV6-2/TRBV6-3|.
TGTGCCAGCAGTTATGCGGGAGTTACAGATACGCAGTATTTT
CASSYAGVTDTQYF
>TRBJ1-1|.|TRBV30|once
TGTGCCTGGAGCAAACAGGAGAACACTGAAGCTTTCTTT
CAWSKQENTEAFF
>TRBJ1-6|TRBD1|TRBV5-1|.
TGCGCCAGCAGCTTGGCTTCGACAGGGACTAATTCACCCCTCCACTTT
CASSLASTGTNSPLHF
>TRBJ2-5|TRBD1|TRBV9|once
TGTGCCAGCAGCGCGACAGGGTCGCGGGAGACCCAGTACTTC
CASSATGSRETQYF
>TRBJ1-2|TRBD1|TRBV4-2|.
TGTGCCAGCAGCCAAGCGGCGACAGGGGGCTCCTATGGCTACACCTTC
CASSQAATGGSYGYTF
>TRBJ1-2|TRBD1|TRBV5-1|.
TGCGCCAGCAGCTTGGGACAGGGGATCTATGGCTACACCTTC
CASSLGQGIYGYTF
>TRBJ1-1|.|TRBV6-5|.
TGTGCCAGCAGTTACGGCTGGGGGACTAAGACTGAAGCTTTCTTT
CASSYGWGTKTEAFF
>TRBJ2-1|.|TRBV19|.
TGTGCCAGTAGCTCAAACGGGACTCCAAAGCAGTTCTTC
CASSSNGTPKQFF
>TRBJ1-4|TRBD1|TRBV5-1|.
TGCGCCAGCAGCGAAGACAGGGGTGAAAAACTGTTTTTT
CASSEDRGEKLFF
>TRBJ1-1|.|TRBV5-1|.
TGCGCCAGCAGCTTGGTTCAGGGGATGAACACTGAAGCTTTCTTT
CASSLVQGMNTEAFF
>TRBJ2-7|.|TRBV3-1/TRBV3-2|few
TGTGCCAGCAGCCATCTCCCAAGGGGGGGCCAAGAGCAGTACTTC
CASSHLPRGGQEQYF
>TRBJ2-3|.|TRBV2|few
TGTGCCAGCAGCCTGACAAGATTGAGCACAGATACGCAGTATTTT
CASSLTRLSTDTQYF
>TRBJ1-3|.|TRBV21-1|.
TGTGCCAGCAGCCCGCAGACCCGACAATCTGGAAACACCATATATTTT
CASSPQTRQSGNTIYF
>TRBJ1-1|.|TRBV3-1/TRBV3-2|.
TGTGCCAGCAGCCCAGCTACGGGGAACACTGAAGCTTTCTTT
CASSPATGNTEAFF
>TRBJ2-1|TRBD2|TRBV6-2/TRBV6-3|.
TGTGCCAGCAGTATAGCGGGAGTTCCAACCTACAATGAGCAGTTCTTC
CASSIAGVPTYNEQFF
>TRBJ1-5|TRBD1|TRBV28|.
TGTGCCAGCAGTCAGACCGGACAGGGAGGAAGGCAGCCCCAGCATTTT
CASSQTGQGGRQPQHF
>TRBJ2-3|.|TRBV10-3|.
TGTGCCATCAGTGATAGCTCAGATACGCAGTATTTT
CAISDSSDTQYF
>TRBJ1-2|.|TRBV20-1|once
TGCAGTGCTAGTCCCGACAGCTATGGCTACACCTTC
CSASPDSYGYTF
>TRBJ1-1|.|TRBV18|.
TGTGCCAGCTCATCGCAAATAACTAACACTGAAGCTTTCTTT
CASSSQITNTEAFF